This entry is about one TCR beta chain. Antigen: not known. As the sequencing template, cDNA was produced by extracting RNA and reverse transcribing it. Sequencing used immunoSEQ multiplex PCR; TCRdb keeps in-frame clones, though not all of them. The data show approximately 180,000 clones, 50% to 70% seen once. The sample originates from a study of CD8+ T cells in alopecia areata. The overall study: Tofacitinib administration to treated patients was oral, at 5 to 10 mg twice daily. General study points: Between patients, shared TCR sequences were less clear than in mice. This was possibly due in part to HLA diversity in the patient population.

This CDR3 contains 15 residues. V lost 2 bases to trimming and J lost 7 bases; unmatched junction nucleotides: 3. Germline V gene lookup returns CDR1 MDHEN and CDR2 SYDVKM. This TCR was sampled from a human donor with alopecia areata. The sequencing here drew on CD4+ T cells sorted from blood, taken at week 0. The V and J genes are TRBV28 and TRBJ1-6; 9 bases fit TRBD1. In DNA form, the CDR3 reads TGTGCCAGCAGTTTAATAACAGGGGGCAATTCACCCCTCCACTTT. Protein: CASSLITGGNSPLHF.